These T cell receptor beta chains were read from a single sample in a study of OX40 agonist ivuxolimab in advanced cancers. The table came from immunoSEQ multiplex PCR; TCRdb's copy has only in-frame clones and leaves some out. The repertoire holds 60,000 to 75,000 clones, with roughly 89% as singletons. Sequencing was performed on CD4+ or CD8+ T cells sorted from blood, taken in a trial of the OX40 agonist ivuxolimab. Receptors originate from an adult with an advanced solid tumor such as melanoma, head and neck, liver or kidney cancer. The CDR3 runs from the conserved cysteine through the conserved F or W. The order of the fields is D gene, J gene, clone size, CDR3 length, V gene, CDR3 DNA, CDR3 protein. The D gene is left open where the match is weak. Clone size is stated in some rows and not others, as once, few, many or a class when expanded.

.,TRBJ2-4,.,14,TRBV4-3,TGCGCCAGCAGCCAAGATGGCAGGAGGGACATTCAGTACTTC,CASSQDGRRDIQYF
.,TRBJ1-3,.,11,TRBV20-1,TGCAGTGCTAGCGCCGGAAACACCATATATTTT,CSASAGNTIYF
.,TRBJ2-7,.,15,TRBV9,TGTGCCAGCAGCGTAGATCCAGGACGGGGAGACGAGCAGTACTTC,CASSVDPGRGDEQYF
TRBD2,TRBJ2-2,.,16,TRBV7-2,TGTGCCAGCAGCCCCGATAGCGGGGGGAACACCGGGGAGCTGTTTTTT,CASSPDSGGNTGELFF
.,TRBJ1-5,.,13,TRBV7-2,TGTGCCAGCAGCTTAGACAGCAATCAGCCCCAGCATTTT,CASSLDSNQPQHF
.,TRBJ2-5,.,14,TRBV6-5,TGTGCCAGCAGTTACTCGGGCCTCCAAGAGACCCAGTACTTC,CASSYSGLQETQYF
TRBD2,TRBJ2-1,.,15,TRBV7-2,TGTGCCAGCAGGCTTACCGGGACTAGTTACAATGAGCAGTTCTTC,CASRLTGTSYNEQFF
.,TRBJ1-4,.,15,TRBV28,TGTGCCAGCAGTTTTTCGTTAGGAACTAATGAAAAACTGTTTTTT,CASSFSLGTNEKLFF
.,TRBJ1-5,few,13,TRBV30,TGTGCCTGGAGTGCCGGGGGGGGCCAGCCCCAGCATTTT,CAWSAGGGQPQHF
.,TRBJ2-5,.,14,TRBV15,TGTGCCACCAGGGAGGGAATGTACCAAGAGACCCAGTACTTC,CATREGMYQETQYF
.,TRBJ1-2,.,14,TRBV5-1,TGCGCCAGCAGCTTGGAGAGTCCTAACTATGGCTACACCTTC,CASSLESPNYGYTF
TRBD1,TRBJ1-2,.,15,TRBV5-4,TGTGCCAGCAGCTTTATCCGGGACAGGGAGGATGGCTACACCTTC,CASSFIRDREDGYTF
.,TRBJ2-3,.,15,TRBV5-1,TGCGCCAGCAGCTTGGTGGCTAGCGCCACAGATACGCAGTATTTT,CASSLVASATDTQYF
TRBD1,TRBJ2-7,.,14,TRBV28,TGTGCCAGCAGGAGGGACAGGGCCCTCTACGAGCAGTACTTC,CASRRDRALYEQYF
.,TRBJ1-5,few,13,TRBV6-5,TGTGCCAGCAGTTACTCCTGGGATCAGCCCCAGCATTTT,CASSYSWDQPQHF
TRBD1,TRBJ1-2,.,15,TRBV7-8,TGTGCCAGCAGCTTCAACCGGGACAGGGACTATGGCTACACCTTC,CASSFNRDRDYGYTF
.,TRBJ1-5,few,12,TRBV19,TGTGCCAGTTGTTTCAGGGATCAGCCCCAGCATTTT,CASCFRDQPQHF
TRBD1,TRBJ2-7,.,15,TRBV7-2,TGTGCCAGCAGCTTCTCCGGGACAGGGACCTACGAGCAGTACTTC,CASSFSGTGTYEQYF
TRBD2,TRBJ2-5,.,14,TRBV30,TGTGCCTGGAGTAGCGGGGGGGACGAGCAGACCCAGTACTTC,CAWSSGGDEQTQYF
.,TRBJ1-2,.,14,TRBV7-2,TGTGCCAGCAGCGGGCGGCAGGGATCCTATGGCTACACCTTC,CASSGRQGSYGYTF
.,TRBJ2-7,.,15,TRBV7-9,TGTGCCAGCAGCTTAGGTTCCGCGGGGATCTACGAGCAGTACTTC,CASSLGSAGIYEQYF
.,TRBJ2-7,once,12,TRBV19,TGTGCCAGTAGTGGGGGGTCCTACGAGCAGTACTTC,CASSGGSYEQYF
.,TRBJ1-4,.,15,TRBV7-9,TGTGCCAGCAGCTTAGGTCCAGCAACTAATGAAAAACTGTTTTTT,CASSLGPATNEKLFF
.,TRBJ2-5,once,15,TRBV10-2,TGCGCCAGCAGTCCACGGGACCGAGGCGAAGAGACCCAGTACTTC,CASSPRDRGEETQYF
.,TRBJ1-3,.,12,TRBV5-4,TGTGCCAGCAGCTTACGCGGAAACACCATATATTTT,CASSLRGNTIYF
TRBD1,TRBJ1-6,.,16,TRBV5-1,TGCGCCAGCAGCTTAAACCCGGGACAGGGGATTCCACCCCTCCACTTT,CASSLNPGQGIPPLHF
TRBD1,TRBJ2-2,.,16,TRBV5-4,TGTGCCAGCAGCCCTCGGACAGGGGCTAGCACCGGGGAGCTGTTTTTT,CASSPRTGASTGELFF
TRBD2,TRBJ2-2,.,16,TRBV4-1,TGCGCCAGCACTATCTCGGCGGGAGTTTACGCCGGGGAGCTGTTTTTT,CASTISAGVYAGELFF
.,TRBJ2-2,.,14,TRBV5-4,TGTGCCAGCAGCTCCCCCGGGGGTACCGGGGAGCTGTTTTTT,CASSSPGGTGELFF
.,TRBJ1-1,.,16,TRBV5-1,TGCGCCAGCAGCACACCCGAAAGAGGTGGAAACACTGAAGCTTTCTTT,CASSTPERGGNTEAFF
.,TRBJ2-2,once,15,TRBV15,TGTGCCACCAGCAGAGATGGGCTCCCCACCGGGGAGCTGTTTTTT,CATSRDGLPTGELFF
TRBD2,TRBJ2-3,.,11,TRBV19,TGTGCCACTGGGAGGGCAGATACGCAGTATTTT,CATGRADTQYF
.,TRBJ1-1,few,15,TRBV28,TGTGCCAGCAGTCCACTCAGGGGCATAAACACTGAAGCTTTCTTT,CASSPLRGINTEAFF
.,TRBJ1-1,.,13,TRBV6-1,TGTGCCAGCAGCGTCAGGGGTGAGACTGAAGCTTTCTTT,CASSVRGETEAFF
TRBD1,TRBJ1-2,.,13,TRBV5-6,TGTGCCAGCAGCCGTGACAGGGCCCATGGCTACACCTTC,CASSRDRAHGYTF
.,TRBJ1-1,.,11,TRBV21-1,TGTGCCAGCAACTTTCACACTGAAGCTTTCTTT,CASNFHTEAFF
TRBD2,TRBJ2-7,.,18,TRBV14,TGTGCCAGCAGCCAAGCGGGACTAGCGGGCTACCCTTCCTACGAGCAGTACTTC,CASSQAGLAGYPSYEQYF
.,TRBJ1-1,.,14,TRBV11-2,TGTGCCAGCAGCTTAACAGGGTTGGACACTGAAGCTTTCTTT,CASSLTGLDTEAFF
.,TRBJ1-3,once,14,TRBV5-4,TGTGCCAGCAGCTTGACGGGCGGCGGAAACACCATATATTTT,CASSLTGGGNTIYF
TRBD1,TRBJ1-2,.,16,TRBV19,TGTGCCAGTAGCCGGGACAGGGACCCTTCTTACTATGGCTACACCTTC,CASSRDRDPSYYGYTF
.,TRBJ2-1,.,15,TRBV7-8,TGTGCCAGCAGCTTAGCGCGACAGCTTTACAATGAGCAGTTCTTC,CASSLARQLYNEQFF
.,TRBJ2-4,.,10,TRBV29-1,TGCAGCGTTGTAGAGAACATTCAGTACTTC,CSVVENIQYF
.,TRBJ1-5,few,13,TRBV7-2,TGTGCCAGCACCCCCAGTAGCAATCAGCCCCAGCATTTT,CASTPSSNQPQHF
.,TRBJ1-1,.,13,TRBV19,TGTGCCAGTAGTCCGGCCGTAAACACTGAAGCTTTCTTT,CASSPAVNTEAFF
.,TRBJ1-5,.,16,TRBV18,TGTGCCAGCTCACCAAATGTGGCGGGGGAGAGTCAGCCCCAGCATTTT,CASSPNVAGESQPQHF
TRBD1,TRBJ1-2,.,13,TRBV6-1,TGTGCCAGCAACCAAGACAGGGTACGTGGCTACACCTTC,CASNQDRVRGYTF